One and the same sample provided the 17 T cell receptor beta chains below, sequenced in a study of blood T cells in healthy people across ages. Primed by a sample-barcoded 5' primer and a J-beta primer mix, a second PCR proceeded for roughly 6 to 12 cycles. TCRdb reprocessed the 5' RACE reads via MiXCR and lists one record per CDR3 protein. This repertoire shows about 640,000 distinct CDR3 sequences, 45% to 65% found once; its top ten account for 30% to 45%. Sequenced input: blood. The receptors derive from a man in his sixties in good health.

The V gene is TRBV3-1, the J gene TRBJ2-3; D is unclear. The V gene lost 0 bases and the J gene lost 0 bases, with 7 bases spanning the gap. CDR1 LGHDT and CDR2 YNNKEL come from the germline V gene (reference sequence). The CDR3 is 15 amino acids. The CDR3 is CASSQDAASTDTQYF. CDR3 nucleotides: TGTGCCAGCAGCCAAGACGCAGCTAGCACAGATACGCAGTATTTT.

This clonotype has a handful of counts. The CDR3 region has the DNA TGTGCCAGCTCCGGGACAGGCGGAGAGACCCAGTACTTC. Translated: CASSGTGGETQYF. The chain is built from TRBV6-1 and TRBJ2-5; TRBD1 matches at 8 bases. CDR3 length: 13 residues. The J segment lost 4 bases and the V segment lost 8 bases, leaving 6 bases of the junction unmatched. Germline CDR1 and CDR2: MNHNS and SASEGT.

Here the CDR3 reads CSARTAETQETQYF. The DNA of the CDR3 is TGCAGTGCTAGGACAGCGGAGACCCAAGAGACCCAGTACTTC. The chain recombines TRBV20-1 with TRBJ2-5; D may correspond to TRBD1 or TRBD2 (5 bases each). Trimming shortened V by 3 bases and J by 1 base, and 12 bases separated the two germline ends. Germline lookup yields CDR1 DFQATT and CDR2 SNEGSKA (reference sequence). This CDR3 contains 14 residues.

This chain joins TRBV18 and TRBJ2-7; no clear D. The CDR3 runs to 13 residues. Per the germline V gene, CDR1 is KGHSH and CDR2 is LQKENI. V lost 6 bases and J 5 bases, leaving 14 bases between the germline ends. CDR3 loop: CASSTDFLNEQYF. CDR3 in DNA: TGTGCCAGCTCTACTGACTTCTTAAACGAGCAGTACTTC.

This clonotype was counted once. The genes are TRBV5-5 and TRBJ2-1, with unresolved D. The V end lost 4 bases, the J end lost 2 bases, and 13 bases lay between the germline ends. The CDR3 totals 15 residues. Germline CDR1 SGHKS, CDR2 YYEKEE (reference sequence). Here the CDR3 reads CASSAGPEPYNEQFF. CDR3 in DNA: TGTGCCAGCAGCGCTGGTCCCGAGCCCTACAATGAGCAGTTCTTC.

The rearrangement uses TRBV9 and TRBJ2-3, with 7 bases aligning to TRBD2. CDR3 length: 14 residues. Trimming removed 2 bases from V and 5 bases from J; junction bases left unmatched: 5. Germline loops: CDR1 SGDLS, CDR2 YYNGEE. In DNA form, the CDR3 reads TGTGCCAGCAGCGTCTCGGGGGGAGGAGATACGCAGTATTTT. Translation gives CASSVSGGGDTQYF. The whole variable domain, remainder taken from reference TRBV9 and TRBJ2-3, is DSGVTQTPKHLITATGQRVTLRCSPRSGDLSVYWYQQSLDQGLQFLIQYYNGEERAKGNILERFSAQQFPDLHSELNLSSLELGDSALYFCASSVSGGGDTQYFGPGTRLTVL.

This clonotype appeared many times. The CDR3 loop is CAIRPGQGAANYGYTF. CDR3 sequence (DNA): TGTGCCATCAGACCGGGACAGGGGGCAGCTAACTATGGCTACACCTTC. The V and J genes are TRBV10-3 and TRBJ1-2; the match to TRBD1 covers 12 bases. CDR1 and CDR2 (germline): ENHRY, SYGVKD. V trimming: 6 bases; J trimming: 0 bases; junction bases outside the gene matches: 5. The CDR3 contains 16 residues.

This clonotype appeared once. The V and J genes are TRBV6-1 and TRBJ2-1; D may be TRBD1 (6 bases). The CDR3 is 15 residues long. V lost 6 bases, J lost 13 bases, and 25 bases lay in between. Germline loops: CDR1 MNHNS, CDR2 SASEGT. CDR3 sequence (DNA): TGTGCCAGCAGGAAGCCGACAGGAGACTTTTTCCCCCAGTTCTTC. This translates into CASRKPTGDFFPQFF.

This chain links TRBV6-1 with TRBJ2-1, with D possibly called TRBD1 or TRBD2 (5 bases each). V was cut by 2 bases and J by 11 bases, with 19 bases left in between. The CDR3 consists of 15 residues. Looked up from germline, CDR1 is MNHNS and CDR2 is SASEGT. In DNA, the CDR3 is TGTGCCAGCAGTGAATCTGGAGGACCCGGGACCCAGCAGTTCTTC. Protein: CASSESGGPGTQQFF.

Here the CDR3 reads CSARDAGSTNEKLFF. DNA of the CDR3: TGCAGTGCTAGGGATGCGGGATCGACTAATGAAAAACTGTTTTTT. The rearrangement uses TRBV20-1 and TRBJ1-4; D remains unclear. This CDR3 has 15 amino acids. Germline-derived CDR1 and CDR2 are DFQATT and SNEGSKA (reference sequence). Trimming took off 3 bases at V and 2 bases at J, with 13 bases between the two ends.

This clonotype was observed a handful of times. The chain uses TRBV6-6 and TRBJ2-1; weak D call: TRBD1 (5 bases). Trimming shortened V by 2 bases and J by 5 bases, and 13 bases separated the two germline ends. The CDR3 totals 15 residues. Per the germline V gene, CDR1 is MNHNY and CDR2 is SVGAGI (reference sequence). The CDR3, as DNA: TGTGCCAGCAGTTACCGCCAGGGCCCAAACAATGAGCAGTTCTTC. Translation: CASSYRQGPNNEQFF.

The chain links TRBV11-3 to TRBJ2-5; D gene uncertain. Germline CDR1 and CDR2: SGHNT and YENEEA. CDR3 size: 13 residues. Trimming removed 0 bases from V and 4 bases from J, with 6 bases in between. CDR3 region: CASSLDFGETQYF. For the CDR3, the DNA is TGTGCCAGCAGCTTAGACTTCGGAGAGACCCAGTACTTC.

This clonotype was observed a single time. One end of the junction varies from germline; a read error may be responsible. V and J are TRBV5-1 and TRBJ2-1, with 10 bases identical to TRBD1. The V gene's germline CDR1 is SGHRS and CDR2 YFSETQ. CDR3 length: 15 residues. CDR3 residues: CASSSTGGTHNKQFF. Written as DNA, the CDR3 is TGCGCCAGCAGCTCGACAGGGGGCACTCACAATAAGCAGTTCTTC. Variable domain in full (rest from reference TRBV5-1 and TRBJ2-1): KAGVTQTPRYLIKTRGQQVTLSCSPISGHRSVSWYQQTPGQGLQFLFEYFSETQRNKGNFPGRFSGRQFSNSRSEMNVSTLELGDSALYLCASSSTGGTHNKQFFGPGTRLTVL.

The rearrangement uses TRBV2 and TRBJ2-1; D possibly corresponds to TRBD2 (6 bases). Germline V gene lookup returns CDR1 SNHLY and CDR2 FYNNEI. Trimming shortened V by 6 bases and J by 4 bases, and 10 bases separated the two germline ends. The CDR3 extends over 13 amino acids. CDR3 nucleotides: TGTGCCAGCAGACGGGAGTCATACAATGAGCAGTTCTTC. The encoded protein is CASRRESYNEQFF.

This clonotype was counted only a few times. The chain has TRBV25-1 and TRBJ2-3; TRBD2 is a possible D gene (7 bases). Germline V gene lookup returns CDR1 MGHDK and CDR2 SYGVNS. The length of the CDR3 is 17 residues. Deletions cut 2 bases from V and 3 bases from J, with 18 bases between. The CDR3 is CASSEGLAVGGTDTQYF. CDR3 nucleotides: TGTGCCAGCAGTGAAGGGCTAGCGGTAGGGGGTACAGATACGCAGTATTTT.

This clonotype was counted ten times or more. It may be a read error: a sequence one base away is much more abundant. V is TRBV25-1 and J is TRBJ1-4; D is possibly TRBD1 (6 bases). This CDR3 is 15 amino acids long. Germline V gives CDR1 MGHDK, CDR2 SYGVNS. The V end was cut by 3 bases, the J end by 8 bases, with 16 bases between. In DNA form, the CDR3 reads TGTGCCAGCAGTGACGGGGGCAGGGAGGGCGAAAAACTGTTTTTT. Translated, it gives CASSDGGREGEKLFF. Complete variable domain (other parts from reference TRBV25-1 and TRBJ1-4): EADIYQTPRYLVIGTGKKITLECSQTMGHDKMYWYQQDPGMELHLIHYSYGVNSTEKGDLSSESTVSRIRTEHFPLTLESARPSHTSQYLCASSDGGREGEKLFFGSGTQLSVL.

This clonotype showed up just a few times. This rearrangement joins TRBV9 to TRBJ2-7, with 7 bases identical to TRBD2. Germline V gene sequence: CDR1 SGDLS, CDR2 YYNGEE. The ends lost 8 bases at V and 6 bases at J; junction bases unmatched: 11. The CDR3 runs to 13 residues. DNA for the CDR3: TGTGCCAGTGGGGACTATGGGGGGGGCGAGCAGTACTTC. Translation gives CASGDYGGGEQYF.